The 21 T cell receptor beta chains in this list originate from one sample, sequenced in a study of T cell repertoires in cytomegalovirus infection. TCRdb redid the calling of the reads with MiXCR, one entry per CDR3 protein. The data hold more than 400,000 distinct CDR3 sequences, with more than 20% observed a single time. What was sequenced was PBMCs. These receptors came from a human donor in good health (CMV status not recorded). Some clones in this sample may be carry-over from other donors' samples.

CDR3 residues: CASSQDRYRGNQPQHF. The CDR3 DNA reads as TGCGCCAGCAGCCAAGATCGGTACAGGGGCAATCAGCCCCAGCATTTT. V is TRBV4-3 and J is TRBJ1-5, with a tentative D call TRBD1 (6 bases). The CDR3 sequence is 16 residues long. The ends were cut back, 0 bases at V and 2 bases at J, with 11 bases in the middle. The germline CDR1 and CDR2 sequences are LGHNA and YSLEER.

This clonotype was counted many times. The rearrangement links TRBV12-3 or TRBV12-4 to TRBJ1-5, with D maybe TRBD1 (5 bases). This CDR3 is 15 amino acids long. Trimming cost V 0 bases and J 4 bases, with 10 bases left between them. This CDR3 is CASSLAGTGNQPQHF. CDR3 nucleotides: TGTGCCAGCAGTTTAGCAGGGACGGGGAATCAGCCCCAGCATTTT.

This rearrangement joins TRBV12-3 or TRBV12-4 to TRBJ2-5, with 7 bases matching TRBD2. The CDR3 runs to 13 residues. The trim removed 8 bases at V and 2 bases at J, leaving 5 bases unmatched. CDR3 DNA: TGTGCCAGCTCAGCGGGGAGGCAAGAGACCCAGTACTTC. Protein product: CASSAGRQETQYF.

This clonotype was seen a handful of times. With a much larger clone just one base away, this may be a read error. The chain couples TRBV12-3 or TRBV12-4 to TRBJ1-5; D remains ambiguous. The V and J ends lost 7 bases and 2 bases respectively, with 6 bases between them. The CDR3 runs 12 residues. This CDR3 reads CASKLGNQPQHF. In nucleotides, the CDR3 is TGTGCCAGCAAATTGGGCAATCAGCCCCAGCATTTT.

The rearrangement uses TRBV28 and TRBJ2-5; D gene uncertain. This CDR3 contains 14 residues. Germline CDR1 MDHEN, CDR2 SYDVKM. The V gene lost 6 bases and the J gene lost 1 base, with 12 bases spanning the gap. CDR3 sequence: CASRIRGTQETQYF. The CDR3 bases are TGTGCCAGCAGGATTAGAGGCACCCAAGAGACCCAGTACTTC.

This clonotype was counted at least ten times. V usage is TRBV7-8 and J usage is TRBJ2-7, with TRBD2 as a possible D gene (7 bases). Trimming removed 3 bases from V and 3 bases from J, with 15 bases in between. CDR3 length: 15 amino acids. The germline V gene has CDR1 SGHVS and CDR2 FQNEAQ. DNA of the CDR3: TGTGCCAGCAGCTTGAGCGGGACAATCCGCTACGAGCAGTACTTC. It codes for CASSLSGTIRYEQYF.

This clonotype is a singleton in its sample. This chain uses TRBV4-1 with TRBJ2-3; D unresolved. V lost 2 bases to trimming and J lost 14 bases, with 14 bases between them. This CDR3 has 12 residues. CDR1 MGHRA and CDR2 YSYEKL come from the germline V gene. The CDR3, as DNA: TGCGCCAGCAGCCAAAACCAGGCTAGGTGGTATTTT. Translating it yields CASSQNQARWYF.

This clonotype was detected a few times. The V and J genes are TRBV12-3 or TRBV12-4 and TRBJ2-7, with D maybe TRBD2 (6 bases). Trimming stripped 5 bases from V and 5 bases from J, with 13 bases between. The CDR3 contains 13 residues. CDR3 in amino acids: CASSPTGVDEQYF. The CDR3 region has the DNA TGTGCCAGCAGTCCGACGGGAGTAGACGAGCAGTACTTC.

This clonotype was seen only a few times. The V call is TRBV29-1, the J call TRBJ1-2; maybe TRBD1 (6 bases). This CDR3 spans 12 amino acids. The V end was cut by 3 bases, the J end by 1 base, with 6 bases between. The V gene's germline CDR1 is SQVTM and CDR2 ANQGSEA. The CDR3 spells CSVEDSNYGYTF. In DNA form, the CDR3 reads TGCAGCGTTGAGGACAGTAACTATGGCTACACCTTC.

The chain couples TRBV7-3 to TRBJ2-1; 9 nucleotides line up with TRBD2. The ends lost 0 bases at V and 0 bases at J; junction bases unmatched: 9. The germline CDR1 and CDR2 sequences are SGHTA and FQGTGA. This CDR3 spans 19 amino acids. CDR3 DNA: TGTGCCAGCAGCTTAACTCCTAGCGGGATATCGAGCTCCTACAATGAGCAGTTCTTC. As protein: CASSLTPSGISSSYNEQFF.

This clonotype was counted only a few times. The chain has TRBV6-2 or TRBV6-3 and TRBJ2-3; unclear D gene. The germline V and J ends were trimmed by 7 bases and 3 bases, with 5 bases remaining between them. The CDR3 spans 11 residues. Germline CDR1 reads MNHEY; CDR2 reads SVGEGT. The CDR3 loop reads CASKQTDTQYF. The CDR3 DNA reads TGTGCCAGCAAACAAACAGATACGCAGTATTTT.

The chain carries TRBV28 and TRBJ2-3, with 9 bases lining up with TRBD2. V lost 3 bases to trimming and J lost 0 bases; unmatched junction nucleotides: 10. Germline CDR1 and CDR2: MDHEN and SYDVKM. This CDR3 spans 18 amino acids. CDR3 loop: CASSFGGRAWRSTDTQYF. CDR3 DNA: TGTGCCAGCAGTTTTGGCGGGAGGGCCTGGAGGAGCACAGATACGCAGTATTTT. Combining the CDR3 with reference TRBV28 and TRBJ2-3 gives the whole variable domain DVKVTQSSRYLVKRTGEKVFLECVQDMDHENMFWYRQDPGLGLRLIYFSYDVKMKEKGDIPEGYSVSREKKERFSLILESASTNQTSMYLCASSFGGRAWRSTDTQYFGPGTRLTVL.

The chain recombines TRBV20-1 with TRBJ2-5; D call uncertain. Germline assignment: CDR1 DFQATT and CDR2 SNEGSKA (reference sequence). V was cut by 5 bases and J by 1 base, with 14 bases left in between. CDR3 length equals 14 residues. CDR3 DNA: TGCAGTGCTGGGGTCGTTGTGCTCCAAGAGACCCAGTACTTC. Its translation is CSAGVVVLQETQYF.

This clonotype was observed many times. The chain joins TRBV7-4 to TRBJ2-5; tentatively, D is TRBD2 (5 bases). Germline V gene sequence: CDR1 SGHVT, CDR2 SQSDAQ. The ends were cut back, 10 bases at V and 5 bases at J, with 23 bases in the middle. This CDR3 has 15 amino acids. The DNA of the CDR3 is TGTGCCACCATTGAGAACCCAGTCAGGAGGGAGACCCAGTACTTC. Translation: CATIENPVRRETQYF.

This chain links TRBV11-2 with TRBJ2-5; tentative D call: TRBD2 (7 bases). The CDR3 has 15 amino acids. Trimming removed 1 base at V and 5 bases at J, with 14 bases between. CDR1 is SGHAT, CDR2 FQNNGV, per germline. The CDR3 DNA reads TGTGCCAGCAGCTTAGGGTACGGGGGGCTGGAGACCCAGTACTTC. Its translation is CASSLGYGGLETQYF.

This clonotype was observed many times. V gene TRBV12-3 or TRBV12-4 combines with J gene TRBJ2-1; 8 bases map to TRBD2. V was clipped by 0 bases and J by 9 bases; unmatched bases: 4. The CDR3 totals 14 residues. Here the CDR3 reads CASSLAGLGGEQFF. CDR3 DNA: TGTGCCAGCAGTTTAGCGGGACTAGGCGGTGAGCAGTTCTTC.

Only a few counts were recorded for this clonotype. J is TRBJ2-3 and V is TRBV4-1; D remains ambiguous. There are 16 residues in the CDR3. Per germline, CDR1 MGHRA and CDR2 YSYEKL. The germline V and J ends were trimmed by 4 bases and 2 bases, with 16 bases remaining between them. This CDR3 is CASSPAETTFTDTQYF. CDR3 coding DNA: TGCGCCAGCAGCCCCGCCGAGACAACCTTCACAGATACGCAGTATTTT.

There are a few counts of this clonotype. The chain has TRBV12-3 or TRBV12-4 and TRBJ1-4, with 7 bases lining up with TRBD1. The junction had 8 bases not matched to a gene; V was cut back by 6 bases and J by 4 bases. This CDR3 contains 15 residues. In DNA form, the CDR3 reads TGTGCCAGCAGACACCGGGACAGTGATAATGAAAAACTGTTTTTT. It yields the protein CASRHRDSDNEKLFF.

The chain carries TRBV12-3 or TRBV12-4 and TRBJ1-1; a weak D match, TRBD1 (5 bases). This CDR3 spans 14 amino acids. Trimming left V 1 base short and J 2 bases short, with 8 bases between. As DNA, the CDR3 is TGTGCCAGCAGTTTAGGGACATTTAACACTGAAGCTTTCTTT. Amino acids: CASSLGTFNTEAFF.

In its sample, this clonotype was seen many times. V and J are TRBV7-2 and TRBJ2-6; no definite D call. This CDR3 comprises 12 residues. Per germline, CDR1 SGHTA and CDR2 FQGNSA. Trimming removed 4 bases at V and 2 bases at J, with 0 bases between. The CDR3 here is CASSSGANVLTF. Written as DNA, the CDR3 is TGTGCCAGCAGCTCTGGGGCCAACGTCCTGACTTTC.

This clonotype showed up just a few times. The gene calls are TRBV2 and TRBJ2-1; 9 bases map to TRBD1. The CDR3 has 16 residues. Looked up from germline, CDR1 is SNHLY and CDR2 is FYNNEI. The V gene end was trimmed by 6 bases and the J gene end by 0 bases; junction bases not matched to a gene: 6. The CDR3 loop reads CASSGGTGYSYNEQFF. CDR3 DNA: TGTGCCAGCAGCGGCGGGACAGGGTACTCCTACAATGAGCAGTTCTTC.